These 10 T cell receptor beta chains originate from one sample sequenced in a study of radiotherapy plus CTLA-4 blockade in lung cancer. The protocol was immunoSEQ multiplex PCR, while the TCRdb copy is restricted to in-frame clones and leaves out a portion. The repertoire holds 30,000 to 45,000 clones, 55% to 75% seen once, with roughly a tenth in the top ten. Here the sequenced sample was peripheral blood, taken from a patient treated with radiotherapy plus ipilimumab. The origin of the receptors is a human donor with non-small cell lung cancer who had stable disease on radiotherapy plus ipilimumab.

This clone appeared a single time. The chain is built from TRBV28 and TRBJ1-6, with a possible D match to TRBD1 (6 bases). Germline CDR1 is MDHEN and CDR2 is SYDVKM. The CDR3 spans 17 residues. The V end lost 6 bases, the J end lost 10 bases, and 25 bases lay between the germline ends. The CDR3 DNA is TGTGCCAGCAGGACATCTCTTCAGGGGCTCAGAAAATCACCCCTCCACTTT. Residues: CASRTSLQGLRKSPLHF. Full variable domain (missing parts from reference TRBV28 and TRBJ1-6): DVKVTQSSRYLVKRTGEKVFLECVQDMDHENMFWYRQDPGLGLRLIYFSYDVKMKEKGDIPEGYSVSREKKERFSLILESASTNQTSMYLCASRTSLQGLRKSPLHFGNGTRLTVT.

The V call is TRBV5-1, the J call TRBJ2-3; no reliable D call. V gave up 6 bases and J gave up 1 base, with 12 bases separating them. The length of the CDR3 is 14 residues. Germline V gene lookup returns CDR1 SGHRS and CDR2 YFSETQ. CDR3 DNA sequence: TGCGCCAGCAAGGAACAGCCTGGCACAGATACGCAGTATTTT. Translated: CASKEQPGTDTQYF.

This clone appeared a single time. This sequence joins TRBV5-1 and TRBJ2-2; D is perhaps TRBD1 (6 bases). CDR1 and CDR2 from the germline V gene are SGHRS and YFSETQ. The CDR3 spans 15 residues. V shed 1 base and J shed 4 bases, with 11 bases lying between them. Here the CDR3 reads CASSLQGRGTGELFF. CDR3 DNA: TGCGCCAGCAGCTTGCAGGGCAGGGGCACCGGGGAGCTGTTTTTT.

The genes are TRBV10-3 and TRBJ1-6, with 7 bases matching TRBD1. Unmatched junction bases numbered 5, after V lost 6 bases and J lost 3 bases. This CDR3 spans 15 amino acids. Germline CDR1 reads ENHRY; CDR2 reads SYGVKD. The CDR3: CAIRNGQVYNSPLHF. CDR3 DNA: TGTGCCATCAGGAATGGACAGGTCTATAATTCACCCCTCCACTTT.

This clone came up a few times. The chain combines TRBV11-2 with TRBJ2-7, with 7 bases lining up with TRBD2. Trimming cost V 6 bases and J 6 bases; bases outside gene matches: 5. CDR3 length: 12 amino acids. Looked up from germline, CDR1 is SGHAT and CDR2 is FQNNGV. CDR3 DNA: TGTGCCAGCAGATCCGGGGGGAGCGAGCAGTACTTC. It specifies CASRSGGSEQYF.

In DNA, the CDR3 is TGCGCCAGCAGCCCCTCCCAGGGTCTCCCCACAGATACGCAGTATTTT. Protein: CASSPSQGLPTDTQYF. The V call is TRBV4-1, the J call TRBJ2-3; tentatively, D is TRBD1 (5 bases). Per germline, CDR1 MGHRA and CDR2 YSYEKL. Trimming stripped 4 bases from V and 2 bases from J, with 16 bases between. The CDR3 spans 16 residues.

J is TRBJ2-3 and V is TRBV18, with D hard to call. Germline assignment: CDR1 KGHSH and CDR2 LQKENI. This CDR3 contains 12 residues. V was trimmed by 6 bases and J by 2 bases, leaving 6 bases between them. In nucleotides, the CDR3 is TGTGCCAGCTCTATATACACAGATACGCAGTATTTT. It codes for CASSIYTDTQYF.

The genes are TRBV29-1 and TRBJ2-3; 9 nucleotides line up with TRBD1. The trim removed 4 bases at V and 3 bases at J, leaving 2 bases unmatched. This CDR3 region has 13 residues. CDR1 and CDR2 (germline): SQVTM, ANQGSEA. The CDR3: CSVGDRATDTQYF. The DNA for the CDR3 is TGCAGCGTTGGGGACAGGGCTACAGATACGCAGTATTTT.

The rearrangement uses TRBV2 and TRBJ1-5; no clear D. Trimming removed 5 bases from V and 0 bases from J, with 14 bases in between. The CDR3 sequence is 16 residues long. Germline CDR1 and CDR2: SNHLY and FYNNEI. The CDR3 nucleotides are TGTGCCAGCAGTTTGGACGGACTAAGTAGCAATCAGCCCCAGCATTTT. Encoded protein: CASSLDGLSSNQPQHF.

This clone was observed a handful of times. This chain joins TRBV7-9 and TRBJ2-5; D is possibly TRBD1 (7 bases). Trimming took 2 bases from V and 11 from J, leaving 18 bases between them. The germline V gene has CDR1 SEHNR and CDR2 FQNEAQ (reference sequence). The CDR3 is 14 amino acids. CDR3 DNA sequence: TGTGCCAGCAGCTTACTGGGGGACCCAGGGGGGCAGTACTTC. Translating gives CASSLLGDPGGQYF.